The sequence of this T cell receptor (beta chain) was determined in a study of cytomegalovirus exposure and HLA in healthy donors. V shed 0 bases, J shed 7 bases, and the junction held 5 bases outside the gene matches. In germline, CDR1 is LGHNA, CDR2 YSLEER. The CDR3 sequence is 14 residues long. PCR used 60 Vbeta primers and 13 Jbeta primers. Here immunoSEQ multiplex PCR was the method, and the copy in TCRdb shows in-frame clones only, minus some. Here the sample spans tens of thousands of clones, around 84% being singletons. As to this clone: The antigen remains undetermined.

General study points: V- and J-gene trimming of TCR beta was linked (in a later analysis) to a missense DCLRE1C variant. An analysis that came later showed most CMV-associated TCR beta chains appearing HLA-restricted. An analysis was carried out at a later point. It showed that HLA-associated TCR beta chains were more clonally expanded than equally common non-associated chains.

Specimen: PBMCs. The J gene is TRBJ1-1, the V gene TRBV4-3; 7 nucleotides match TRBD1. The TCR sequence derives from a man aged 35 to 55 in good health and CMV-seronegative. This CDR3 reads CASSQERGRDEAFF. In nucleotides, the CDR3 is TGCGCCAGCAGCCAAGAGAGGGGGCGCGATGAAGCTTTCTTT.